Listed below are T cell receptor beta chains from one sample, sequenced in a study of long-term antiretroviral therapy in people with HIV. TCRdb keeps only in-frame clones here, not all; method: immunoSEQ multiplex PCR. The sample consists of approximately 26,000 clones, 84% of them appearing once. The sequencing used unsorted PBMCs, collected 0.4 years after starting antiretroviral therapy. The receptors derive from a man aged 18 to 35 with HIV. Both conserved end residues are part of each CDR3. A D gene is named only where the DNA matches it firmly. Rows give clone size only sometimes, using once, few, many, or a class for an expanded clone.

clone_size: .; d_call: TRBD2; v_call: TRBV19; j_call: TRBJ2-7; cdr3_aa: CASSMGGTEQYF; cdr3_nt: TGTGCCAGTAGTATGGGAGGGACCGAGCAGTACTTC
clone_size: .; d_call: .; v_call: TRBV4-2; j_call: TRBJ2-7; cdr3_aa: CASSQETGSSYEQYF; cdr3_nt: TGTGCCAGCAGCCAAGAAACAGGAAGCTCCTACGAGCAGTACTTC
clone_size: .; d_call: .; v_call: TRBV11-3; j_call: TRBJ1-1; cdr3_aa: CASSYDLNTEAFF; cdr3_nt: TGTGCCAGCAGCTATGACCTCAACACTGAAGCTTTCTTT
clone_size: .; d_call: .; v_call: TRBV10-3; j_call: TRBJ1-3; cdr3_aa: CAMADSGNTIYF; cdr3_nt: TGTGCCATGGCGGACTCTGGAAACACCATATATTTT
clone_size: .; d_call: .; v_call: TRBV7-9; j_call: TRBJ2-7; cdr3_aa: CASSLNGNEQYF; cdr3_nt: TGTGCCAGCAGCTTAAACGGAAACGAGCAGTACTTC
clone_size: .; d_call: TRBD2; v_call: TRBV18; j_call: TRBJ2-7; cdr3_aa: CASSPGTRAAHEQYF; cdr3_nt: TGTGCCAGCTCACCGGGGACTAGGGCGGCTCACGAGCAGTACTTC
clone_size: .; d_call: .; v_call: TRBV7-6; j_call: TRBJ1-1; cdr3_aa: CASSLGAPGEAFF; cdr3_nt: TGTGCCAGCAGCTTAGGGGCGCCGGGTGAAGCTTTCTTT
clone_size: once; d_call: TRBD2; v_call: TRBV7-3; j_call: TRBJ2-1; cdr3_aa: CASSFSGREYNEQFF; cdr3_nt: TGTGCCAGCAGTTTCAGCGGGAGGGAATACAATGAGCAGTTCTTC
clone_size: .; d_call: .; v_call: TRBV19; j_call: TRBJ1-5; cdr3_aa: CASSWGELGNQPQHF; cdr3_nt: TGTGCCAGTAGTTGGGGAGAGTTAGGAAATCAGCCCCAGCATTTT
clone_size: .; d_call: TRBD1; v_call: TRBV11-2; j_call: TRBJ2-2; cdr3_aa: CASSTLKGDRGSGTGELFF; cdr3_nt: TGTGCCAGCAGCACATTAAAAGGGGACAGGGGATCGGGCACCGGGGAGCTGTTTTTT
clone_size: .; d_call: .; v_call: TRBV9; j_call: TRBJ2-7; cdr3_aa: CASSVGQSYEQYF; cdr3_nt: TGTGCCAGCAGCGTAGGACAGAGCTACGAGCAGTACTTC
clone_size: .; d_call: TRBD1; v_call: TRBV9; j_call: TRBJ2-7; cdr3_aa: CASSTSSGQESYEQYF; cdr3_nt: TGTGCCAGCAGCACCTCCTCGGGACAGGAATCGTACGAGCAGTACTTC
clone_size: .; d_call: TRBD2; v_call: TRBV7-9; j_call: TRBJ2-1; cdr3_aa: CASSSVAGDSPQEQFF; cdr3_nt: TGTGCCAGCAGCTCAGTAGCGGGGGACTCCCCTCAAGAGCAGTTCTTC
clone_size: .; d_call: .; v_call: TRBV27; j_call: TRBJ2-5; cdr3_aa: CASSLWGASETQYF; cdr3_nt: TGTGCCAGCAGTTTATGGGGGGCCTCGGAGACCCAGTACTTC
clone_size: .; d_call: TRBD2; v_call: TRBV5-6; j_call: TRBJ2-5; cdr3_aa: CASSLALGGTSGRVTQYF; cdr3_nt: TGTGCCAGCAGCTTGGCCCTCGGTGGGACTAGCGGGAGGGTGACCCAGTACTTC
clone_size: .; d_call: .; v_call: TRBV28; j_call: TRBJ2-7; cdr3_aa: CASSATGLSLTYEQYF; cdr3_nt: TGTGCCAGCAGTGCCACAGGGCTATCCCTTACCTACGAGCAGTACTTC
clone_size: .; d_call: .; v_call: TRBV9; j_call: TRBJ1-2; cdr3_aa: CASSVGSGETATYGYTF; cdr3_nt: TGTGCCAGCAGCGTAGGCTCCGGGGAGACAGCGACCTATGGCTACACCTTC
clone_size: .; d_call: TRBD1; v_call: TRBV5-6; j_call: TRBJ1-2; cdr3_aa: CASSEGQRGYGYTF; cdr3_nt: TGTGCCAGCAGCGAGGGACAGCGAGGGTATGGCTACACCTTC
clone_size: .; d_call: .; v_call: TRBV7-9; j_call: TRBJ2-7; cdr3_aa: CASSWPQTSYEQYF; cdr3_nt: TGTGCCAGCAGCTGGCCCCAGACCTCCTACGAGCAGTACTTC
clone_size: .; d_call: .; v_call: TRBV5-6; j_call: TRBJ1-6; cdr3_aa: CASSFRGLNSPLHF; cdr3_nt: TGTGCCAGCAGCTTCAGGGGACTTAATTCACCCCTCCACTTT
clone_size: .; d_call: .; v_call: TRBV7-8; j_call: TRBJ2-2; cdr3_aa: CASSLGARYTGELFF; cdr3_nt: TGTGCCAGCAGCTTAGGGGCCCGGTACACCGGGGAGCTGTTTTTT
clone_size: .; d_call: .; v_call: TRBV4-3; j_call: TRBJ2-1; cdr3_aa: CASSQDPASEFSYNEQFF; cdr3_nt: TGCGCCAGCAGCCAAGACCCGGCTAGCGAGTTTTCCTACAATGAGCAGTTCTTC
clone_size: .; d_call: TRBD1; v_call: TRBV7-8; j_call: TRBJ2-5; cdr3_aa: CASTFEGARGETQYF; cdr3_nt: TGTGCCAGCACCTTCGAGGGGGCTCGGGGAGAGACCCAGTACTTC
clone_size: .; d_call: .; v_call: TRBV9; j_call: TRBJ2-3; cdr3_aa: CASSVVGGGDDTQYF; cdr3_nt: TGTGCCAGCAGCGTAGTTGGAGGGGGCGATGATACGCAGTATTTT
clone_size: .; d_call: .; v_call: TRBV5-4; j_call: TRBJ2-7; cdr3_aa: CASSLGRGVYEQYF; cdr3_nt: TGTGCCAGCAGCTTGGGACGGGGAGTCTACGAGCAGTACTTC
clone_size: .; d_call: .; v_call: TRBV6-1; j_call: TRBJ1-2; cdr3_aa: CASSGRGYGYTF; cdr3_nt: TGTGCCAGCAGTGGAAGGGGCTATGGCTACACCTTC
clone_size: once; d_call: TRBD1; v_call: TRBV29-1; j_call: TRBJ2-1; cdr3_aa: CSVEVGTDLSNEQFF; cdr3_nt: TGCAGCGTTGAAGTAGGGACAGACCTTTCCAATGAGCAGTTCTTC
clone_size: .; d_call: .; v_call: TRBV18; j_call: TRBJ2-1; cdr3_aa: CASSPVAVSYNEQFF; cdr3_nt: TGTGCCAGCTCACCGGTAGCTGTTTCCTACAATGAGCAGTTCTTC
clone_size: .; d_call: .; v_call: TRBV28; j_call: TRBJ2-1; cdr3_aa: CASSSWNDYNEQFF; cdr3_nt: TGTGCCAGCAGTTCGTGGAATGACTACAATGAGCAGTTCTTC
clone_size: .; d_call: .; v_call: TRBV29-1; j_call: TRBJ2-7; cdr3_aa: CSVAGRSSYEQYF; cdr3_nt: TGCAGCGTTGCCGGGAGAAGCTCCTACGAGCAGTACTTC
clone_size: .; d_call: .; v_call: TRBV11-2; j_call: TRBJ1-3; cdr3_aa: CASSPGGSGNTIYF; cdr3_nt: TGTGCCAGCAGCCCTGGCGGCTCTGGAAACACCATATATTTT
clone_size: once; d_call: TRBD2; v_call: TRBV9; j_call: TRBJ2-7; cdr3_aa: CASSVGGGHYEQYF; cdr3_nt: TGTGCCAGCAGCGTGGGGGGAGGGCATTACGAGCAGTACTTC
clone_size: .; d_call: .; v_call: TRBV5-1; j_call: TRBJ2-3; cdr3_aa: CASSLGETDTQYF; cdr3_nt: TGCGCCAGCAGCTTAGGGGAGACAGATACGCAGTATTTT
clone_size: .; d_call: .; v_call: TRBV7-2; j_call: TRBJ1-4; cdr3_aa: CASSPRETDNEKLFF; cdr3_nt: TGTGCCAGCAGCCCGAGGGAGACCGATAATGAAAAACTGTTTTTT
clone_size: .; d_call: TRBD1; v_call: TRBV5-4; j_call: TRBJ2-7; cdr3_aa: CASSSDRGSYEQYF; cdr3_nt: TGTGCCAGCAGCTCCGACAGGGGGTCCTACGAGCAGTACTTC
clone_size: .; d_call: TRBD2; v_call: TRBV4-3; j_call: TRBJ2-1; cdr3_aa: CASSQGSGTNNEQFF; cdr3_nt: TGCGCCAGCAGCCAAGGGAGCGGGACTAACAATGAGCAGTTCTTC
clone_size: .; d_call: TRBD1; v_call: TRBV11-2; j_call: TRBJ1-5; cdr3_aa: CASSLGTGGIQPQHF; cdr3_nt: TGTGCCAGCAGCTTAGGTACAGGGGGCATTCAGCCCCAGCATTTT
clone_size: few; d_call: .; v_call: TRBV6-5; j_call: TRBJ2-2; cdr3_aa: CASSYGLGTGELFF; cdr3_nt: TGTGCCAGCAGCTATGGACTTGGAACCGGGGAGCTGTTTTTT
clone_size: .; d_call: .; v_call: TRBV5-1; j_call: TRBJ2-7; cdr3_aa: CASSLEGSEQYF; cdr3_nt: TGCGCCAGCAGCTTGGAAGGTAGCGAGCAGTACTTC
clone_size: .; d_call: .; v_call: TRBV7-9; j_call: TRBJ1-2; cdr3_aa: CASSPSTGTPYGYTF; cdr3_nt: TGTGCCAGCAGCCCGTCAACGGGGACACCTTATGGCTACACCTTC
clone_size: .; d_call: .; v_call: TRBV7-5; j_call: TRBJ2-3; cdr3_aa: CARIERGLFLTDTQYF; cdr3_nt: TGTGCCAGAATCGAAAGGGGCCTTTTTCTCACAGATACGCAGTATTTT
clone_size: .; d_call: .; v_call: TRBV19; j_call: TRBJ2-1; cdr3_aa: CASSIDRGDEQFF; cdr3_nt: TGTGCCAGTAGTATAGATCGTGGGGATGAGCAGTTCTTC
clone_size: once; d_call: .; v_call: TRBV7-7; j_call: TRBJ2-1; cdr3_aa: CASSLVGTHDNSSYNEQFF; cdr3_nt: TGTGCCAGCAGCTTAGTTGGGACACATGATAATAGCTCCTACAATGAGCAGTTCTTC
clone_size: once; d_call: .; v_call: TRBV6-5; j_call: TRBJ1-2; cdr3_aa: CASSYGTLSNYGYTF; cdr3_nt: TGTGCCAGCAGTTACGGGACCTTGAGTAACTATGGCTACACCTTC
clone_size: .; d_call: .; v_call: TRBV5-3; j_call: TRBJ2-1; cdr3_aa: CARSPPVDYFFDDEQFF; cdr3_nt: TGTGCCAGAAGCCCGCCGGTCGACTATTTTTTCGACGATGAGCAGTTCTTC
clone_size: .; d_call: .; v_call: TRBV4-3; j_call: TRBJ2-6; cdr3_aa: CASSQVGELSGANVLTF; cdr3_nt: TGCGCCAGCAGCCAAGTGGGGGAGCTGTCTGGGGCCAACGTCCTGACTTTC
clone_size: .; d_call: .; v_call: TRBV5-6; j_call: TRBJ2-1; cdr3_aa: CASSLDRERRYNEQFF; cdr3_nt: TGTGCCAGCAGCTTGGACCGGGAAAGAAGATACAATGAGCAGTTCTTC
clone_size: .; d_call: TRBD2; v_call: TRBV28; j_call: TRBJ2-1; cdr3_aa: CASSLGSGGRAGNEQFF; cdr3_nt: TGTGCCAGCAGTTTGGGATCGGGCGGGAGGGCCGGGAATGAGCAGTTCTTC
clone_size: .; d_call: TRBD2; v_call: TRBV11-2; j_call: TRBJ2-1; cdr3_aa: CASSLRGLAGTYNEQFF; cdr3_nt: TGTGCCAGCAGCCTCCGAGGACTAGCGGGAACCTACAATGAGCAGTTCTTC
clone_size: few; d_call: .; v_call: TRBV28; j_call: TRBJ2-7; cdr3_aa: CASSPLGYEQYF; cdr3_nt: TGTGCCAGCAGTCCTTTAGGGTACGAGCAGTACTTC
clone_size: .; d_call: .; v_call: TRBV7-9; j_call: TRBJ2-1; cdr3_aa: CASSLDYNEQFF; cdr3_nt: TGTGCCAGCAGCTTAGACTACAATGAGCAGTTCTTC
clone_size: .; d_call: .; v_call: TRBV7-3; j_call: TRBJ1-1; cdr3_aa: CASSFQGMTEAFF; cdr3_nt: TGTGCCAGCAGCTTTCAGGGTATGACTGAAGCTTTCTTT
clone_size: .; d_call: .; v_call: TRBV7-9; j_call: TRBJ2-7; cdr3_aa: CASNFRDTLLGEQYF; cdr3_nt: TGTGCCAGCAACTTCCGGGACACCCTCCTGGGGGAGCAGTACTTC
clone_size: .; d_call: .; v_call: TRBV9; j_call: TRBJ2-2; cdr3_aa: CASSPRGFGELFF; cdr3_nt: TGTGCCAGCAGCCCCCGAGGATTCGGGGAGCTGTTTTTT
clone_size: .; d_call: .; v_call: TRBV9; j_call: TRBJ2-1; cdr3_aa: CASSGTGIWNEQFF; cdr3_nt: TGTGCCAGCAGCGGAACAGGTATCTGGAATGAGCAGTTCTTC
clone_size: .; d_call: .; v_call: TRBV19; j_call: TRBJ2-2; cdr3_aa: CASSIDREHPNTGELFF; cdr3_nt: TGTGCCAGTAGTATAGATCGGGAACACCCGAACACCGGGGAGCTGTTTTTT
clone_size: .; d_call: .; v_call: TRBV7-9; j_call: TRBJ2-5; cdr3_aa: CASSLVSGQETQYF; cdr3_nt: TGTGCCAGCAGCTTAGTTTCCGGGCAAGAGACCCAGTACTTC
clone_size: .; d_call: .; v_call: TRBV6-5; j_call: TRBJ2-3; cdr3_aa: CASSYRGATDTQYF; cdr3_nt: TGTGCCAGCAGTTACCGCGGGGCCACAGATACGCAGTATTTT
clone_size: .; d_call: TRBD2; v_call: TRBV7-9; j_call: TRBJ2-1; cdr3_aa: CASRPPTSGSGEQFF; cdr3_nt: TGTGCCAGCAGGCCTCCGACTAGCGGCTCAGGGGAGCAGTTCTTC